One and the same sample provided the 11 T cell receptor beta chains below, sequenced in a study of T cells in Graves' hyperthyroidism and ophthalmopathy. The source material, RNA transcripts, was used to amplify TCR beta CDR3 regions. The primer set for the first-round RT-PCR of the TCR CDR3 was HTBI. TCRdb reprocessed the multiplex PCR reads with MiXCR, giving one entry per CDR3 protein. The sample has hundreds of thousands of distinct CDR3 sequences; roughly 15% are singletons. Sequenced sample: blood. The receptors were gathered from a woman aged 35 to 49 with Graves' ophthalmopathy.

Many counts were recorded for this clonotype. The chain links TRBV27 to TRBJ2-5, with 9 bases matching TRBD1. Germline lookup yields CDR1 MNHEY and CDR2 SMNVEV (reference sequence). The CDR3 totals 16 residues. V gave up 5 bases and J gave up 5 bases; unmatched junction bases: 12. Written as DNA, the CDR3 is TGTGCCAGCAGTCTTAAAGGGGACAGGGCCTTCGAGACCCAGTACTTC. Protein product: CASSLKGDRAFETQYF.

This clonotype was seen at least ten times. The CDR3 sequence is CSARDRTSGYEQYF. In DNA, the CDR3 is TGCAGTGCTAGAGATAGGACTAGCGGGTACGAGCAGTACTTC. J is TRBJ2-7 and V is TRBV20-1; 11 nucleotides align to TRBD2. Germline assignment: CDR1 DFQATT and CDR2 SNEGSKA (reference sequence). V gave up 0 bases and J gave up 4 bases; unmatched junction bases: 2. The CDR3 runs to 14 residues.

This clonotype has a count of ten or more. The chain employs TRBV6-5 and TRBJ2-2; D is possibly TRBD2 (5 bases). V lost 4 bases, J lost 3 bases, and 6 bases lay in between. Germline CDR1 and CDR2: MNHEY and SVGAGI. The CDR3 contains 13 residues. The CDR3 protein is CASSWRDTGELFF. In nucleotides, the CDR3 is TGTGCCAGCAGTTGGCGGGACACCGGGGAGCTGTTTTTT.

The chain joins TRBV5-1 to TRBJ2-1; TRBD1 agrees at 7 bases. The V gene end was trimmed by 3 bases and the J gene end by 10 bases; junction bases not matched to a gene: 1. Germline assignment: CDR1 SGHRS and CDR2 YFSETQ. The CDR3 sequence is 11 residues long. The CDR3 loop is CASSSDREQFF. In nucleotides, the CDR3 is TGCGCCAGCAGCTCGGACAGGGAGCAGTTCTTC.

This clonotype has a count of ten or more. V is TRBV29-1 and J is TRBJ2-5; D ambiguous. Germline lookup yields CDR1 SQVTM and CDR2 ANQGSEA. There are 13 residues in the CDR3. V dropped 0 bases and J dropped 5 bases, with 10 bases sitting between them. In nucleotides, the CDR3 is TGCAGCGTTGAAGAATGGTCTCAGGAGACCCAGTACTTC. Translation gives CSVEEWSQETQYF.

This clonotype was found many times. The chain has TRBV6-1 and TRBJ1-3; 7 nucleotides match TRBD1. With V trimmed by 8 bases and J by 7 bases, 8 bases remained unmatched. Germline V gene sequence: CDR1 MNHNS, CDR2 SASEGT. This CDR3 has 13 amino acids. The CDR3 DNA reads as TGTGCCAGCTCGGACAGGACACTTAACACCATATATTTT. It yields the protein CASSDRTLNTIYF.

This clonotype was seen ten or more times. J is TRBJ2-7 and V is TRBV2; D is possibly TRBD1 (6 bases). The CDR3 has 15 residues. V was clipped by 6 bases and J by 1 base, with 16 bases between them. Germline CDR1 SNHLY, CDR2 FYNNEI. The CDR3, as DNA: TGTGCCAGCAGCCCGTGGGACATCGGTTCCTACGAGCAGTACTTC. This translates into CASSPWDIGSYEQYF.

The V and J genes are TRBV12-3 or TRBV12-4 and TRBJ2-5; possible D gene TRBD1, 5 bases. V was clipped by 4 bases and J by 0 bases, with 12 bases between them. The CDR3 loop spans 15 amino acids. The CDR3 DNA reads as TGTGCCAGCAGTTCAGCCGGACACAACCAAGAGACCCAGTACTTC. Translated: CASSSAGHNQETQYF.

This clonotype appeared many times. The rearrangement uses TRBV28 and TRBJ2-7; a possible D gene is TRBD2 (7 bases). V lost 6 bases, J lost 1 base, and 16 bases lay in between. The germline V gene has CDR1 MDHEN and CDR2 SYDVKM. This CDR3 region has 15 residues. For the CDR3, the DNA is TGTGCCAGCAGGAAACACAGGGAGGGGTCCTACGAGCAGTACTTC. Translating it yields CASRKHREGSYEQYF.

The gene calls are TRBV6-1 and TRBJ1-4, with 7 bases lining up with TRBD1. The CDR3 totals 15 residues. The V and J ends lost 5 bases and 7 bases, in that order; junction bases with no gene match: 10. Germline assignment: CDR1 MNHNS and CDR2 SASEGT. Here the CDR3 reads CASSPGQEESEKLFF. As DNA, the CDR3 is TGTGCCAGCAGTCCCGGACAGGAGGAGAGTGAAAAACTGTTTTTT.

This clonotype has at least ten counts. The CDR3 region is CSVGQSGQPQHF. DNA of the CDR3: TGCAGCGTTGGACAGAGTGGTCAGCCCCAGCATTTT. This chain joins TRBV29-1 and TRBJ1-5; maybe TRBD1 (5 bases). The CDR3 extends over 12 amino acids. Germline V gives CDR1 SQVTM, CDR2 ANQGSEA. Trimming took off 4 bases at V and 6 bases at J, with 10 bases between the two ends.